Sequencing of this T cell receptor beta chain was carried out in a study of cytomegalovirus exposure and HLA in healthy donors. Study-wide points: Donor immune exposure was known only as CMV serostatus. A missense variant in DCLRE1C was later tied to TCR beta V- and J-gene trimming.

60 Vbeta and 13 Jbeta primers were used in PCR. Sequencing used immunoSEQ multiplex PCR; TCRdb keeps in-frame clones, though not all of them. The sample carries under 55,000 clones, around 80% recorded once. With regard to this clone: Its antigen is currently unknown.

The germline CDR1 and CDR2 sequences are ENHRY and SYGVKD. The CDR3 has 16 amino acids. V dropped 3 bases and J dropped 3; count of bases not matched to a gene: 7. This clonotype was obtained from a man aged 25 to 40 in good health and CMV-seropositive. This sequence joins TRBV10-3 and TRBJ1-1; 10 bases are a match to TRBD1. Material: PBMCs. CDR3 region: CAISDGQGGPDTEAFF. The CDR3 nucleotides are TGTGCCATCAGTGACGGACAGGGGGGTCCGGACACTGAAGCTTTCTTT.